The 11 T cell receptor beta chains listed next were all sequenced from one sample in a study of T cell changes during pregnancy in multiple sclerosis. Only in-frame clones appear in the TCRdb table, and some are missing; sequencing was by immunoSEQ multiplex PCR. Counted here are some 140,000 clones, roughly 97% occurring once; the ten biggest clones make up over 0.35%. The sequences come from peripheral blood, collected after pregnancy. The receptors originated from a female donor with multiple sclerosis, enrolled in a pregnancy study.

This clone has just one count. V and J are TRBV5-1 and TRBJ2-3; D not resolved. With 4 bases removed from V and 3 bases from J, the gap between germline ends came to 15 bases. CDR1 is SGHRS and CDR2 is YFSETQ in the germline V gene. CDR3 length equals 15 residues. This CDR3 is CASSPYDSKTDTQYF. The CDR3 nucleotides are TGCGCCAGCAGCCCCTACGACTCCAAGACAGATACGCAGTATTTT.

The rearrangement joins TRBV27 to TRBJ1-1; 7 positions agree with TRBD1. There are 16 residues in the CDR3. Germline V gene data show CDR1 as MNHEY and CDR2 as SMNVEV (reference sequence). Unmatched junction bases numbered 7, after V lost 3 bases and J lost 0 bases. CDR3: CASSLFRGYMNTEAFF. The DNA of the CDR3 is TGTGCCAGCAGTTTGTTCAGGGGGTACATGAACACTGAAGCTTTCTTT.

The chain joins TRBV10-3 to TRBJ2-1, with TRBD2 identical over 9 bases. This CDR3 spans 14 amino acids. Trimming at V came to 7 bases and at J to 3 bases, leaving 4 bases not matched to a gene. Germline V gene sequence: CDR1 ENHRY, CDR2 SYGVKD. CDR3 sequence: CAIKASGDYNEQFF. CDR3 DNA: TGTGCCATCAAGGCTAGCGGGGACTACAATGAGCAGTTCTTC.

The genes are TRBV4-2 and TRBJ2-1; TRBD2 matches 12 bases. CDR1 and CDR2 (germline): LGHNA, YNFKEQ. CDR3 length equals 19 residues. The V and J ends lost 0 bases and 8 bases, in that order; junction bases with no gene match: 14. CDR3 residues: CASSQDRLAGGGGRYEQFF. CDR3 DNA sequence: TGTGCCAGCAGCCAAGATCGGCTAGCGGGAGGGGGGGGTAGGTATGAGCAGTTCTTC.

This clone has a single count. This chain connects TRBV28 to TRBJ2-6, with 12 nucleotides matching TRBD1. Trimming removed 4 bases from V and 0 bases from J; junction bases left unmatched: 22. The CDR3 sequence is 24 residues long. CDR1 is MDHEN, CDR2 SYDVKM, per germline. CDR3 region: CASSYWAPGTGGAGLSSGANVLTF. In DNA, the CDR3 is TGTGCCAGCAGTTACTGGGCCCCCGGGACAGGGGGCGCTGGGCTCTCCTCTGGGGCCAACGTCCTGACTTTC. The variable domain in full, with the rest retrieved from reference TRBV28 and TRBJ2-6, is DVKVTQSSRYLVKRTGEKVFLECVQDMDHENMFWYRQDPGLGLRLIYFSYDVKMKEKGDIPEGYSVSREKKERFSLILESASTNQTSMYLCASSYWAPGTGGAGLSSGANVLTFGAGSRLTVL.

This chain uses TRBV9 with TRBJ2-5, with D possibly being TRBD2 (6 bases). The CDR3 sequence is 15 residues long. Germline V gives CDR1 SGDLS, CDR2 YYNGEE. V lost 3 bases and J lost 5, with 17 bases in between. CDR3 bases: TGTGCCAGCAGCGGCGGAGGGCTCCCGGGGGAGACCCAGTACTTC. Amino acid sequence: CASSGGGLPGETQYF. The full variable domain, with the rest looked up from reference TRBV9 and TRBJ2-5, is DSGVTQTPKHLITATGQRVTLRCSPRSGDLSVYWYQQSLDQGLQFLIQYYNGEERAKGNILERFSAQQFPDLHSELNLSSLELGDSALYFCASSGGGLPGETQYFGPGTRLLVL.

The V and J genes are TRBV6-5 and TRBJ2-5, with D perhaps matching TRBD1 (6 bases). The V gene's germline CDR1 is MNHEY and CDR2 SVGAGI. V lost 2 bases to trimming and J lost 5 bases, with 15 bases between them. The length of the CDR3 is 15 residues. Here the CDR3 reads CASSYGGRNRETQYF. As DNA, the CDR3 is TGTGCCAGCAGTTACGGGGGCCGGAACCGGGAGACCCAGTACTTC.

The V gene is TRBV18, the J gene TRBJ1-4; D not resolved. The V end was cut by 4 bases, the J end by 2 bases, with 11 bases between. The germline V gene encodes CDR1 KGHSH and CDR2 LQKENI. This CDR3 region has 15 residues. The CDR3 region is CASSLERKTNEKLFF. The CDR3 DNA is TGTGCCAGCTCACTAGAGAGGAAGACTAATGAAAAACTGTTTTTT.

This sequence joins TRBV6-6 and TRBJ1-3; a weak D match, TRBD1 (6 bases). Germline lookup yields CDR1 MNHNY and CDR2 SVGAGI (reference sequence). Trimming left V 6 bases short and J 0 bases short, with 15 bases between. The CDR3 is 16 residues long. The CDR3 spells CASSPLGGDSGNTIYF. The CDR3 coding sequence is TGTGCCAGCAGCCCTCTAGGGGGGGACTCTGGAAACACCATATATTTT.

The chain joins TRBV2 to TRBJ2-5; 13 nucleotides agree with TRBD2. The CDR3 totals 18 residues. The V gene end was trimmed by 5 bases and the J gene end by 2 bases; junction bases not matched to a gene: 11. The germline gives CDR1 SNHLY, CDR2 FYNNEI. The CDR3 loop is CASSKRTSGRGYQETQYF. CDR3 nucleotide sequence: TGTGCCAGCAGTAAAAGGACTAGCGGGAGAGGGTATCAAGAGACCCAGTACTTC.

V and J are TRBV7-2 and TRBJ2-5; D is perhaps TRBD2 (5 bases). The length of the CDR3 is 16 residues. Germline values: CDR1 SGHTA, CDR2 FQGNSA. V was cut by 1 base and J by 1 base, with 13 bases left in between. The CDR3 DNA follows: TGTGCCAGCAGCTTAGTCTTCGGACTCCGCCAAGAGACCCAGTACTTC. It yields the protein CASSLVFGLRQETQYF.